This is a list of T cell receptor beta chains from one sample in a study of OX40 agonist ivuxolimab in advanced cancers. Method: immunoSEQ multiplex PCR; TCRdb's copy keeps in-frame clones and lacks some. The repertoire holds about 79,000 clones, with approximately 94% as singletons. This specimen was CD4+ or CD8+ T cells sorted from blood, taken in a trial of the OX40 agonist ivuxolimab. These receptors all stem from an adult with an advanced solid tumor such as melanoma, head and neck, liver or kidney cancer. The CDR3 runs from the conserved cysteine through the conserved F or W. The order of the fields is clone size, D gene, V gene, J gene, CDR3 DNA, CDR3 protein. The D gene is left open where the match is weak. The size of a clone is reported for some rows only, either as once, few or many, or as a class for expanded clones.

>NA|NA|TRBV10-3|TRBJ1-1
TGTGCCATCCTGGGGCTGATGAACACTGAAGCTTTCTTT
CAILGLMNTEAFF
>NA|NA|TRBV19|TRBJ1-1
TGTGCCAGTAGTATATGGGGGCAGAGTGAAGCTTTCTTT
CASSIWGQSEAFF
>NA|TRBD2|TRBV15|TRBJ2-3
TGTGCCACCAGCAGAGATCGAACTAGCGGTAACACAGATACGCAGTATTTT
CATSRDRTSGNTDTQYF
>NA|NA|TRBV4-1|TRBJ2-5
TGCGCCAGCAGCCAATATGGGGAGGAGACCCAGTACTTC
CASSQYGEETQYF
>NA|TRBD1|TRBV6-1|TRBJ2-3
TGTGCCAGCGGGGACAGGGATAGCACAGATACGCAGTATTTT
CASGDRDSTDTQYF
>NA|NA|TRBV19|TRBJ1-1
TGTGCCAGTAGTATAGATGGGTTGAACACTGAAGCTTTCTTT
CASSIDGLNTEAFF
>NA|NA|TRBV6-5|TRBJ1-2
TGTGCCAGCAGTTACTCGGGGGGGAACGACTATGGCTACACCTTC
CASSYSGGNDYGYTF
>NA|NA|TRBV15|TRBJ2-1
TGTGCCACCAGCGGAGACGAGCGGCAGTACAATGAGCAGTTCTTC
CATSGDERQYNEQFF
>once|TRBD1|TRBV27|TRBJ1-2
TGTGCCAGCAGGGGGACAGGGGGTCACTATGGCTACACCTTC
CASRGTGGHYGYTF
>NA|NA|TRBV15|TRBJ2-1
TGTGCCACCAGCAGAGATGGGGACCAGTACAATGAGCAGTTCTTC
CATSRDGDQYNEQFF
>NA|TRBD1|TRBV19|TRBJ1-1
TGTGCCAGTAGCCCCGGGACAGGTCGGTGGGCTTTCTTT
CASSPGTGRWAFF